A selection of T cell receptor beta chains follows, all from one sample in a study of shared clonotypes between healthy human individuals. Libraries were prepared by immunoSEQ multiplex PCR; TCRdb keeps only in-frame clonotypes and omits some of them. The sample has approximately 2.4 million clones; 90% to 97% are singletons. The sample was naive CD4+ T cells sorted from blood. Receptors were obtained from a man aged 18-30 years in good health. Both conserved end residues are part of each CDR3. The D gene is left open where the match is weak. Clone size appears in some rows only: once, few, many, or a class for an expanded clone.

d_call	v_call	clone_size	j_call	cdr3_nt	cdr3_aa
TRBD1	TRBV7-9	once	TRBJ2-7	TGTGCCAGCAGCGATGACTACAGGGGGCGCCTACTAGAACCGTACTTC	CASSDDYRGRLLEPYF
.	TRBV6-5	.	TRBJ1-5	TGTGCCAGCGGCCCGGGAGGGCCCCAGCATTTT	CASGPGGPQHF
TRBD1	TRBV5-6	.	TRBJ2-1	TGTGCCAGCAGCGGTGGACAGGGATTGAATGAGCAGTTCTTC	CASSGGQGLNEQFF
TRBD1	TRBV7-2	once	TRBJ1-4	TGTGCCAGCAGCTTATTAGACAGGGGGGATGAAAAACTGTTTTTT	CASSLLDRGDEKLFF
.	TRBV11-2	once	TRBJ2-1	TGTGCCAGCAGCCCATTCCCGGACGGTACCTATGAGCAGTTCTTC	CASSPFPDGTYEQFF
.	TRBV14	.	TRBJ1-3	TGTGCCAGCAGCCATTTTTATACAAGGGGACCCTTCCGCCAACCTGGAAACACCATATATTTT	CASSHFYTRGPFRQPGNTIYF
TRBD1	TRBV9	.	TRBJ2-2	TGTGCCAGCAGCACGTCGGGACAGGCCACCGGGGAGCTGTTTTTT	CASSTSGQATGELFF
TRBD2	TRBV6-1	.	TRBJ2-7	TGTGCCAGCAGTGGCGGGGGGAGCCCGGGTGAGCAGTACTTC	CASSGGGSPGEQYF
TRBD1	TRBV10-3	.	TRBJ1-1	TGTGCCATCTCAGGGGGCGCGTTGACTGAAGCTTTCTTT	CAISGGALTEAFF
.	TRBV30	.	TRBJ1-2	TGTGCCTGGAGTATGGGGCGGGACTATGGCTACACCTTC	CAWSMGRDYGYTF
.	TRBV6-4	.	TRBJ2-3	TGTGCCAGCAGTGACGCCCATTTAAGCACAGATACGCAGTATTTT	CASSDAHLSTDTQYF
TRBD1	TRBV25-1	.	TRBJ1-4	TGTGCCAGCAGTGAACCCGGGACAGGGTCTCGGGGGGGAAAACTGTTTTTT	CASSEPGTGSRGGKLFF
.	TRBV5-4	once	TRBJ2-5	TGTGCCAGCAGCTTGGAACAGCGAACCCAGTACTTC	CASSLEQRTQYF
TRBD2	TRBV5-4	.	TRBJ2-7	TGTGCCAGCAGCCGAGCTCTGGGGCGGGGGGTCTACGAGCAGTACTTC	CASSRALGRGVYEQYF
TRBD1	TRBV7-2	.	TRBJ1-5	TGTGCCAGCAGCTTAGCGACAGGGGGCAATCAGCCCCAGCATTTT	CASSLATGGNQPQHF
.	TRBV29-1	.	TRBJ1-2	TGCAGCGTTTCAGTATCTAACTATGGCTACACCTTC	CSVSVSNYGYTF
.	TRBV7-9	.	TRBJ1-6	TGTGCCAGCAGCTTATTCGCGGGGGTTCGGGGATCACCCCTCCACTTT	CASSLFAGVRGSPLHF
.	TRBV7-2	.	TRBJ1-6	TGTGCCAGCAGCTTAGGTTCACCCGTAACAGGAAATTCACCCCTCCACTTT	CASSLGSPVTGNSPLHF
.	TRBV18	once	TRBJ1-6	TGTGCCAGCTCACCTTCAGACGCTTCACCCCTCCACTTT	CASSPSDASPLHF
.	TRBV7-8	.	TRBJ2-7	TGTGCCAGCAGCTTAGACCGACAGCACCCCTACGAGCAGTACTTC	CASSLDRQHPYEQYF
.	TRBV9	.	TRBJ2-4	TGTGCCAGCAGCGTAGCGGGTCCTCCAAACATTCAGTACTTC	CASSVAGPPNIQYF
.	TRBV6-6	once	TRBJ1-5	TGTGCCAGCAGTTACCCTCAGAACAATCAGCCCCAGCATTTT	CASSYPQNNQPQHF
TRBD2	TRBV11-2	.	TRBJ2-3	TGTGCCAGCAGTTTTTCCTGGACTAGCGGGGGGACAGATACGCAGTATTTT	CASSFSWTSGGTDTQYF
TRBD1	TRBV5-1	.	TRBJ1-1	TGCGCCAGCAGCTTAGCGGACAGGCGTAGTGAAGCTTTCTTT	CASSLADRRSEAFF
.	TRBV30	once	TRBJ1-1	TGTGCCTGGAGTCCACGGGACGGTGAAGCTTTCTTT	CAWSPRDGEAFF
.	TRBV10-3	.	TRBJ2-7	TGTGCCAGTCAACCGGGACCGTCCTACGAGCAGTACTTC	CASQPGPSYEQYF
.	TRBV5-6	.	TRBJ1-6	TGTGCCAGCCGCAGGGGAGGATTCGATAATTCACCCCTCCACTTT	CASRRGGFDNSPLHF
.	TRBV7-9	.	TRBJ1-5	TGTGCCAGCAGCGCTAGTGGGTTTCAGCCCCAGCATTTT	CASSASGFQPQHF
.	TRBV7-2	.	TRBJ2-6	TGTGCCAGCAGCTTAGCTTGGGTCTCTGGGGCCAACGTCCTGACTTTC	CASSLAWVSGANVLTF
.	TRBV27	.	TRBJ2-1	TGTGCCAGCGGCTTTCTCGGTTTATACAATGAGCAGTTCTTC	CASGFLGLYNEQFF
TRBD1	TRBV27	once	TRBJ1-2	TGTGCCAGCAGTTCCCTGGACAGGAGGGGCTATGGCTACACCTTC	CASSSLDRRGYGYTF
.	TRBV5-6	.	TRBJ1-6	TGTGCCAGCAGCTTGCTCCAGGGGAACTATAATTCACCCCTCCACTTT	CASSLLQGNYNSPLHF
.	TRBV6-1	.	TRBJ2-6	TGTGCCAGCACCCGGCCTTCTGGGGCCAACGTCCTGACTTTC	CASTRPSGANVLTF
.	TRBV10-1	.	TRBJ2-7	TGCGCCAGCAGTCTAACTAGCTCTCTGCCCTACGAGCAGTACTTC	CASSLTSSLPYEQYF
TRBD1	TRBV5-8	.	TRBJ2-7	TGTGCCAGCAGCTTGGCCCCGCAGGGGGTCTCCTACGAGCAGTACTTC	CASSLAPQGVSYEQYF
.	TRBV25-1	.	TRBJ2-7	TGTGCCAGCAGTGAATGGGGGGGGCCCTTCTACGAGCAGTACTTC	CASSEWGGPFYEQYF
TRBD2	TRBV5-1	.	TRBJ2-3	TGCGCCAGCAGCTTGGGGCTGGCGGGGGGCTCGAGCACAGATACGCAGTATTTT	CASSLGLAGGSSTDTQYF
TRBD1	TRBV7-2	.	TRBJ2-7	TGTGCCAGCACCCCCACGGGGGACAGGGGGTACGAGCAGTACTTC	CASTPTGDRGYEQYF
TRBD1	TRBV28	.	TRBJ2-5	TGTGCCAGCAGTTTATCAGGACAGGGGCAATGGGAGACCCAGTACTTC	CASSLSGQGQWETQYF
.	TRBV4-1	.	TRBJ2-7	TGCGCCAGCAGCCGGTCGACAGGGAGGGAGCAGTACTTC	CASSRSTGREQYF
.	TRBV7-2	.	TRBJ2-7	TGTGCCAGCAGCTTAGTGGGGAGCGAGCAGTACTTC	CASSLVGSEQYF
.	TRBV28	.	TRBJ1-4	TGTGCCAGCGTGAGGGGAGCTAATGAAAAACTGTTTTTT	CASVRGANEKLFF
.	TRBV6-5	.	TRBJ1-2	TGTGCCAGCAGTCCCTGGGGAGGTGGCTACACCTTC	CASSPWGGGYTF
.	TRBV19	.	TRBJ1-1	TGTGCCAGTAGTATTCGAAACACTGAAGCTTTCTTT	CASSIRNTEAFF
.	TRBV6-1	once	TRBJ2-7	TGTGCCAGCAGTGAAAACAGTATAAGCTACGAGCAGTACTTC	CASSENSISYEQYF